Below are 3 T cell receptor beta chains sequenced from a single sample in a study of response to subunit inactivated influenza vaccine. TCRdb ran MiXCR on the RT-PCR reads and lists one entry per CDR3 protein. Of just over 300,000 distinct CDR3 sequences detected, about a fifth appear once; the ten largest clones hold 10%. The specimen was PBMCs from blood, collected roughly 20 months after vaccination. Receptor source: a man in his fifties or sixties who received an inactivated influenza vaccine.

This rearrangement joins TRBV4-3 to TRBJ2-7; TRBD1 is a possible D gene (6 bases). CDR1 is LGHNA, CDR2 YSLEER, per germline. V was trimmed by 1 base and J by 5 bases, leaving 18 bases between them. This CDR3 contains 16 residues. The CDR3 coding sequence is TGCGCCAGCAGCCAAGGATTTCTACAGGGCGTAAACGAGCAGTACTTC. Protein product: CASSQGFLQGVNEQYF.

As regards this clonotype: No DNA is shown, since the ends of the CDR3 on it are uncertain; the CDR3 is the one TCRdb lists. The CDR3 region is CSASPIWERGSTDTQYF. The genes are TRBV20-1 and TRBJ2-3; whether TRBD1, the table's D call, matches the DNA was not checked. The CDR3 contains 17 residues when both ends are counted. Germline CDR1 and CDR2: DFQATT and SNEGSKA (reference sequence).

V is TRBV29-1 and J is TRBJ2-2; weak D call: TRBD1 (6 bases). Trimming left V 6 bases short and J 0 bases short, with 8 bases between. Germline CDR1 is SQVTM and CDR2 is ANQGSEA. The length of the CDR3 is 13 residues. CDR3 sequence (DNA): TGCAGCGTACGACAGGCGAACACCGGGGAGCTGTTTTTT. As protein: CSVRQANTGELFF.